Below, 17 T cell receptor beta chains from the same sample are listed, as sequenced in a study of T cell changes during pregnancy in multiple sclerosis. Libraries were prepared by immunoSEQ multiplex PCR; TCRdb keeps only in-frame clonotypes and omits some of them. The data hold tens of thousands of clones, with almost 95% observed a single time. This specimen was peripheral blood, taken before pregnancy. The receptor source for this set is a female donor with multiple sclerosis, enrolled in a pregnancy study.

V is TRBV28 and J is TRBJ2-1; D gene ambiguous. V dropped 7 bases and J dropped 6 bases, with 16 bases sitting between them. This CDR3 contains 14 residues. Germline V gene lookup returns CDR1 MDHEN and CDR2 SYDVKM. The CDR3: CASTGGNSLNEQFF. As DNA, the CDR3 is TGTGCCAGCACCGGCGGCAATAGTCTCAATGAGCAGTTCTTC.

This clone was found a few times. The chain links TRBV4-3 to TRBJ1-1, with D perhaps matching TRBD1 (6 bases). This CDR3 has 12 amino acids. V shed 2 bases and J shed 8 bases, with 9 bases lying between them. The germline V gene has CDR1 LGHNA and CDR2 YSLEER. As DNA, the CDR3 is TGCGCCAGCAGCCAACAAGGGGGAGAAGCTTTCTTT. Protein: CASSQQGGEAFF.

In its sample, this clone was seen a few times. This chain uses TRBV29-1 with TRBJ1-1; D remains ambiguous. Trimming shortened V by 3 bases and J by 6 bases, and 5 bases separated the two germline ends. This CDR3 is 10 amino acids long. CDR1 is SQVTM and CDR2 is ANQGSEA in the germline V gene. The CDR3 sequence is CSVDTAEAFF. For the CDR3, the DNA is TGCAGCGTTGATACGGCTGAAGCTTTCTTT.

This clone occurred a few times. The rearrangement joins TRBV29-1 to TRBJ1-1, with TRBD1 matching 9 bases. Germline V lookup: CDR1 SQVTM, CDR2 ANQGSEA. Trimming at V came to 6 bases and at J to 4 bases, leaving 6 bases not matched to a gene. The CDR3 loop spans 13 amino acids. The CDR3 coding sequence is TGCAGCGTACGGGACAGGGTTCTCACTGAAGCTTTCTTT. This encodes CSVRDRVLTEAFF.

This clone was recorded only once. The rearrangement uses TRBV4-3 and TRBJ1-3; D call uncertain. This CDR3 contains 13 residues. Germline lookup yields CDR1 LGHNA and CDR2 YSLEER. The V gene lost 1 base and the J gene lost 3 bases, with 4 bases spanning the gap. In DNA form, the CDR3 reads TGCGCCAGCAGCCAAGTTAATGGAAACACCATATATTTT. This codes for CASSQVNGNTIYF.

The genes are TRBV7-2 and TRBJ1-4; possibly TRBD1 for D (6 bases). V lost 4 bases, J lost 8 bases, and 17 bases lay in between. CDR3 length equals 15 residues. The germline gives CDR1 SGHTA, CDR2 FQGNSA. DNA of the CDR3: TGTGCCAGCAGCTGGGTGACGGGACAATGGGAAAAACTGTTTTTT. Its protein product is CASSWVTGQWEKLFF.

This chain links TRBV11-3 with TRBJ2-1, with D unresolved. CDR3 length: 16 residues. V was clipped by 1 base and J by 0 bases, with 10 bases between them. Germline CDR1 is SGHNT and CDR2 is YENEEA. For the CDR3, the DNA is TGTGCCAGCAGCTTAGTCTCCTCCAGCTCCTACAATGAGCAGTTCTTC. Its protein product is CASSLVSSSSYNEQFF.

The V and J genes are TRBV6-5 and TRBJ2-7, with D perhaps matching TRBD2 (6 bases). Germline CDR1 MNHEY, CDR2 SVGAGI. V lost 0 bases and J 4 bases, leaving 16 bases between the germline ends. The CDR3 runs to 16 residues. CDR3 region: CASSYSPTGAEYEQYF. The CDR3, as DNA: TGTGCCAGCAGTTACTCCCCAACGGGAGCGGAATACGAGCAGTACTTC.

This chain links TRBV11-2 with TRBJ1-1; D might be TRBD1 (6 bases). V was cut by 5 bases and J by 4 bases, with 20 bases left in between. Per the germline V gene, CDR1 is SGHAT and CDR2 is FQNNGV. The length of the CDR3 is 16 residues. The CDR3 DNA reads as TGTGCCAGCAGCCCATATTCCGGGACATATTTCACTGAAGCTTTCTTT. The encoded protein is CASSPYSGTYFTEAFF.

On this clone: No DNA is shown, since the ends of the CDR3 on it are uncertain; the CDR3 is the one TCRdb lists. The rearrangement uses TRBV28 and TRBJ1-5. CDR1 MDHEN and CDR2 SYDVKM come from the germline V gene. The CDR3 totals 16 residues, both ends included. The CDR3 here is CASSSSGSLGYQPQHF.

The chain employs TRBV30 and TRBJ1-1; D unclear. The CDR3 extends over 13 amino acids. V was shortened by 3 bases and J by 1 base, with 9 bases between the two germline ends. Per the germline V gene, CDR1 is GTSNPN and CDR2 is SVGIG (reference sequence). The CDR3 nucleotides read TGTGCCTGGAGAGCGACGGAGAACACTGAAGCTTTCTTT. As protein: CAWRATENTEAFF.

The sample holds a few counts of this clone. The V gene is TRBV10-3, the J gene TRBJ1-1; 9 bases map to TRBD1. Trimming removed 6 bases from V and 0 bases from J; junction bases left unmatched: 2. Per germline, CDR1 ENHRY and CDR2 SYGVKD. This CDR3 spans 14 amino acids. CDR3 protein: CAIRGTGMNTEAFF. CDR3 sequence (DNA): TGTGCCATCAGGGGGACAGGGATGAACACTGAAGCTTTCTTT.

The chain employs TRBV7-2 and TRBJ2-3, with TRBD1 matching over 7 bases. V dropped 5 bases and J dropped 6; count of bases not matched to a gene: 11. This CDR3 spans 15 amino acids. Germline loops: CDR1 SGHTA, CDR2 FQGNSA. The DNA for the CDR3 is TGTGCCAGCAGCCACCGTCGACAGGGCCCCGATACGCAGTATTTT. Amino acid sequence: CASSHRRQGPDTQYF.

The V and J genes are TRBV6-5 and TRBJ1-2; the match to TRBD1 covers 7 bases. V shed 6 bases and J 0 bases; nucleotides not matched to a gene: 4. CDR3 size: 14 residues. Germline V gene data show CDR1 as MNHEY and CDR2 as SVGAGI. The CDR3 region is CASRPGQTNYGYTF. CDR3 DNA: TGTGCCAGCAGACCGGGACAGACTAACTATGGCTACACCTTC.

The CDR3 DNA reads TGTGCCAGCAGCCAAGCCGCGGGACTAGTTTATTATGGCACAGATACGCAGTATTTT. Amino acid sequence: CASSQAAGLVYYGTDTQYF. This chain uses TRBV14 with TRBJ2-3; 8 nucleotides align to TRBD2. The germline gives CDR1 SGHDN, CDR2 FVKESK. The junction had 13 bases not matched to a gene; V was cut back by 1 base and J by 1 base. CDR3 size: 19 residues.

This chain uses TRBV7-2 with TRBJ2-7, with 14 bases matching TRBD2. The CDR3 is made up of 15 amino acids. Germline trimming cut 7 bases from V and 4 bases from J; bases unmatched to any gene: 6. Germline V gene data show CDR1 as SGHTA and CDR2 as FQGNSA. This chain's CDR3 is CASTPGLAGVYEQYF. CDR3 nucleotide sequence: TGTGCCAGCACACCGGGACTAGCGGGAGTTTACGAGCAGTACTTC.

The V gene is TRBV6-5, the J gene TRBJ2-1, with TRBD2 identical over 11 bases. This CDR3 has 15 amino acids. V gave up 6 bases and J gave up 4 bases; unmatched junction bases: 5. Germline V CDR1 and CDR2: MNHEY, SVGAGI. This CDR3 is CASRLLAGAYNEQFF. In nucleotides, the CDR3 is TGTGCCAGCAGATTACTAGCGGGGGCTTACAATGAGCAGTTCTTC.